This TCR beta chain was recorded in a study of OX40 agonist ivuxolimab in advanced cancers. General study findings and limits: Individuals who were partial responders at 0.1-3.0 mg/kg had clonal expansion that ranked among the lowest. CD4+ and CD8+ T cells in blood underwent clonal expansion by week 6 at 0.1 to 3.0 mg/kg.

Exclusion of a patient followed from autoimmune disease history or systemic immunosuppression. Clones were sequenced by immunoSEQ multiplex PCR, and TCRdb holds only the in-frame ones, with some missing. Among fewer than 85,000 clones listed, around nine tenths were seen once. On this clone itself: Its antigen is unidentified.

The receptor's source is an adult with an advanced solid tumor such as melanoma, head and neck, liver or kidney cancer. Sequenced material: CD4+ or CD8+ T cells sorted from blood, taken in a trial of the OX40 agonist ivuxolimab.

The CDR3 loop reads CASSLRAGSNEQFF. CDR3 nucleotides: TGTGCCAGCAGCTTACGGGCAGGATCCAATGAGCAGTTCTTC. This sequence joins TRBV7-2 and TRBJ2-1; D not certain. Trimming took off 2 bases at V and 6 bases at J, with 11 bases between the two ends. The germline V gene encodes CDR1 SGHTA and CDR2 FQGNSA. The CDR3 covers 14 residues. The full variable domain, in which reference TRBV7-2 and TRBJ2-1 provide the parts outside the CDR3, is GAGVSQSPSNKVTEKGKDVELRCDPISGHTALYWYRQSLGQGLEFLIYFQGNSAPDKSGLPSDRFSAERTGGSVSTLTIQRTQQEDSAVYLCASSLRAGSNEQFFGPGTRLTVL.